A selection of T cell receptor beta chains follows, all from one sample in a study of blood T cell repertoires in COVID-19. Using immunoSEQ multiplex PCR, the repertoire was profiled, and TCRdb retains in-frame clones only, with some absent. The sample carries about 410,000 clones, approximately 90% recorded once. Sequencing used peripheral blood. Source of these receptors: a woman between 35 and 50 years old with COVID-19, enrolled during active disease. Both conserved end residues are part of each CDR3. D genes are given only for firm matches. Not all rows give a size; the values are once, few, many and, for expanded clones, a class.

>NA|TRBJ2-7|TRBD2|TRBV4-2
TGTGCCAGCAGCCAAGTCACTAGCGGGAGGGGGCTCGGTGAGCAGTACTTC
CASSQVTSGRGLGEQYF
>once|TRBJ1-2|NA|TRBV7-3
TGTGCCAGCAGCCCAACAGGGACCGAAGGCTATGGCTACACCTTC
CASSPTGTEGYGYTF
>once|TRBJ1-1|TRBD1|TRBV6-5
TGTGCCAGCAGTCGACAGGGGCTGAACACTGAAGCTTTCTTT
CASSRQGLNTEAFF
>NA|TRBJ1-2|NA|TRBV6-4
TGTGCCAGCAGCCAGGGCTATGGCTACACCTTC
CASSQGYGYTF
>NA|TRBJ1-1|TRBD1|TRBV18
TGTGCCAGCTCACCAAACAGGGGGCCGGGCACTGAAGCTTTCTTT
CASSPNRGPGTEAFF
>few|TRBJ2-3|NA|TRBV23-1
TGCGCCAGCAGTCAATATAGGACAGTCAACACAGATACGCAGTATTTT
CASSQYRTVNTDTQYF
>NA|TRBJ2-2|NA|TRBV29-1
TGCAGCGTTACTGACCCCAGGACAGCCAACACCGGGGAGCTGTTTTTT
CSVTDPRTANTGELFF
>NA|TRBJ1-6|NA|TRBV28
TGTGCCAGCAGTACAGGGAATTCACCCCTCCACTTT
CASSTGNSPLHF
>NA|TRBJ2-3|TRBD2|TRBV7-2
TGTGCCAGCAGTTCATCTAGCGGGGGTCCAGATACGCAGTATTTT
CASSSSSGGPDTQYF
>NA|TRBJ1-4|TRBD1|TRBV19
TGTGCCAGTATCGCTGGACAGGGCCGTGGCGAAAAACTGTTTTTT
CASIAGQGRGEKLFF
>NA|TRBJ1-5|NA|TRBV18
TGTGCCAGCTCAACAGGTGGGGTCAATCAGCCCCAGCATTTT
CASSTGGVNQPQHF
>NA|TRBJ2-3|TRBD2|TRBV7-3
TGTGCCAGCAGCTTAACTAGCGGGGGTCGCCCAGATACGCAGTATTTT
CASSLTSGGRPDTQYF
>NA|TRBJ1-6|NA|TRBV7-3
TGTGCCAGCAGCTCCAGGAATTCACCCCTCCACTTT
CASSSRNSPLHF
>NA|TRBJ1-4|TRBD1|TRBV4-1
TGCGCCAGCAGCCGGTTCGGACAGGGAACTAATGAAAAACTGTTTTTT
CASSRFGQGTNEKLFF
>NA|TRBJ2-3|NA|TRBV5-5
TGTGCCAGCAGCATGGTTTCGGGGGGCGGATCTAGGGATACGCAGTATTTT
CASSMVSGGGSRDTQYF
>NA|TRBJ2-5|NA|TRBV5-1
TGCGCCAGCAGCTTGGCCGGGCGGGCACTCAGGGAGACCCAGTACTTC
CASSLAGRALRETQYF
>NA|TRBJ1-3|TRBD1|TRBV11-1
TGTGCCAGCAGCCAGGACAGGAAGGCTGGAAACACCATATATTTT
CASSQDRKAGNTIYF
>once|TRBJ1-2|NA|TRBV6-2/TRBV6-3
TGTGCCAGCAGTTACGGGGGAGGGAGTCCCTATGGCTACACCTTC
CASSYGGGSPYGYTF
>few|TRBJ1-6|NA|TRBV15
TGTGCCACCAGCAGAGTACACAGGGACTCACCCCTCCACTTT
CATSRVHRDSPLHF
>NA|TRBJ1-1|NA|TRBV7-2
TGTGCCAGCAGCCCCGAGTGGGGGCGAGACACTGAAGCTTTCTTT
CASSPEWGRDTEAFF
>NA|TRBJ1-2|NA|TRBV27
TGTGCCAGCAGTGCCCAGGGTTCATATAACTATGGCTACACCTTC
CASSAQGSYNYGYTF
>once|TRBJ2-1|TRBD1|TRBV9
TGTGCCAGCAGCGCCGGGACAGGATACAATGAGCAGTTCTTC
CASSAGTGYNEQFF
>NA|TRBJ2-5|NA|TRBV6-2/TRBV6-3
TGTGCCAGCAGTTCCCATCAGTTTCCGGAGACCCAGTACTTC
CASSSHQFPETQYF
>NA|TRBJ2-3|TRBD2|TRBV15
TGTGCCACCAGGACCTTGATGCGGGGGGACACAGATACGCAGTATTTT
CATRTLMRGDTDTQYF
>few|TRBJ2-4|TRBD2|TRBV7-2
TGTGCCAGCAGTTCCTACGGGGGGATTCAGGTCATTCAGTACTTC
CASSSYGGIQVIQYF
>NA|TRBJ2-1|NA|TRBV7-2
TGTGCCAGCAGCTTCCGGGACTCCCCCTACAATGAGCAGTTCTTC
CASSFRDSPYNEQFF
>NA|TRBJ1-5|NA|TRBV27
TGTGCCAGCAGATCTCAGGGTGGCAATCAGCCCCAGCATTTT
CASRSQGGNQPQHF
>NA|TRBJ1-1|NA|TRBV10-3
TGTGCCATCGCTCCGGGACACCCCATGGGGAATGAAGCTTTCTTT
CAIAPGHPMGNEAFF
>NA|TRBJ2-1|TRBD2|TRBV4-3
TGCGCCAGCAGCCAAGAGGGACTAGCGGAAAGCTCCTACAATGAGCAGTTCTTC
CASSQEGLAESSYNEQFF
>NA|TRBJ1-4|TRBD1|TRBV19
TGTGCCAGTAGTATCAGGGGGCTGGCTAATGAAAAACTGTTTTTT
CASSIRGLANEKLFF
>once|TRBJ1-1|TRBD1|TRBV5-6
TGTGCCAGCAGCTTGGTGAGGGACAGGGCAAAATTTGAAGCTTTCTTT
CASSLVRDRAKFEAFF
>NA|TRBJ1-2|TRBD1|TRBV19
TGTGCCAGTAGTCCCACAGGGGGCAGATATGGCTACACCTTC
CASSPTGGRYGYTF
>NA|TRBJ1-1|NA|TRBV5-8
TGTGCCAGCAGCCCCCGGAGCCTAAACACTGAAGCTTTCTTT
CASSPRSLNTEAFF
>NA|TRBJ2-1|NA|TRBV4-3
TGCGCCAGCAGCCAAGACGGAGCCCAGTTCTTC
CASSQDGAQFF
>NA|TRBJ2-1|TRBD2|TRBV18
TGTGCCAGCTCCCCGACTAGCGGGAGCTCCTACAATGAGCAGTTCTTC
CASSPTSGSSYNEQFF
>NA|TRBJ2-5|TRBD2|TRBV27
TGTGCCAGCATCCTTTTTCCCCCCGGAGCGGGAGTACAAGAGACCCAGTACTTC
CASILFPPGAGVQETQYF
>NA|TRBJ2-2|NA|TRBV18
TGTGCCAGCTCACCAGGCAGGAACACCGGGGAGCTGTTTTTT
CASSPGRNTGELFF
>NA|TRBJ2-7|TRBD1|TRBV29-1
TGCAGCGTTGGGGCCAGGGGGTACGAGCAGTACTTC
CSVGARGYEQYF
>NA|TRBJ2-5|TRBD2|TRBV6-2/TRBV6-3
TGTGCCAGCAGTTCCCCGGGGGGAACCCAGTACTTC
CASSSPGGTQYF